A selection of T cell receptor beta chains follows, all from one sample in a study of blood T cell repertoires in COVID-19. Assay used: immunoSEQ multiplex PCR; TCRdb lists only in-frame clones, some missing. The sample contains about 250,000 clones, 89% of which appear only once. Sequenced input: peripheral blood. The receptors derive from a woman between 35 and 50 years old who had recovered from COVID-19. CDR3s include the opening cysteine and the closing phenylalanine or tryptophan.

j_call | v_call | cdr3_aa
TRBJ1-1 | TRBV5-1 | CASSLAGTGCFF
TRBJ1-2 | TRBV2 | CASRGQGRVDGYTF
TRBJ1-5 | TRBV28 | CASSLPQGAGQPQHF
TRBJ1-2 | TRBV5-4 | CASSLGTDYGYTF
TRBJ2-2 | TRBV5-1 | CASSLEGGGGELFF
TRBJ1-4 | TRBV30 | CAWSVSRSTNEKLFF
TRBJ2-5 | TRBV4-3 | CASSPGTSGGDAYQETQYF
TRBJ1-2 | TRBV28 | CASSSAGGGQPSYTF
TRBJ2-4 | TRBV18 | CASSPRTTSVFIAKNIQYF
TRBJ1-2 | TRBV2 | CASSEEGVGGYTF
TRBJ1-1 | TRBV2 | CATKTSMNTEAFF
TRBJ1-1 | TRBV5-4 | CASRLQGAGEAFF
TRBJ1-1 | TRBV25-1 | CASSRTGGYNEAFF
TRBJ1-1 | TRBV2 | CASMAVNTEAFF
TRBJ2-5 | TRBV6-5 | CASTTTGVETQYF
TRBJ2-1 | TRBV7-9 | CASSIQGVSPNEQFF
TRBJ1-2 | TRBV11-3 | CASSHPGGKGYTF
TRBJ2-2 | TRBV13 | CASSFGLAGVTGELFF
TRBJ2-1 | TRBV24-1 | CATSRTDEQFF
TRBJ1-6 | TRBV5-1 | CASSLNYRGNNSPLHF
TRBJ1-2 | TRBV19 | CASITTRPTAEGGYTF
TRBJ2-3 | TRBV30 | CAWSTNGGTQYF
TRBJ1-1 | TRBV24-1 | CATSDSGQGRTEAFF
TRBJ1-3 | TRBV19 | CASSPFLTRNGNTIYF
TRBJ1-2 | TRBV6-5 | CASSYRQGRYGYTF
TRBJ2-1 | TRBV20-1 | CSASGGGSYNEQFF
TRBJ2-1 | TRBV2 | CASQISGSPLMDNEQFF
TRBJ1-1 | TRBV6-2/TRBV6-3 | CASSPDRATEAFF
TRBJ2-3 | TRBV12-3/TRBV12-4 | CATGTSTDTQYF
TRBJ2-3 | TRBV7-2 | CASSLQGDLSISDTQYF
TRBJ2-3 | TRBV30 | CAWSLPDTQYF
TRBJ1-4 | TRBV11-2 | CASSFVSSEKLFF
TRBJ1-2 | TRBV28 | CASSQGAQGAVRGYTF
TRBJ2-1 | TRBV11-3 | CASSPGRGTVNEQFF
TRBJ2-5 | TRBV5-4 | CASSFTGEETQYF
TRBJ1-6 | TRBV5-6 | CASSALDRQNSPLHF
TRBJ1-5 | TRBV19 | CASTTTTGPNQPQHF
TRBJ2-7 | TRBV18 | CASSPGQGNSYEQYF
TRBJ1-1 | TRBV10-3 | CAIMSDRVNTEAFF
TRBJ2-1 | TRBV7-3 | CASSPAGTRYEQFF
TRBJ1-5 | TRBV18 | CASSLSGTGGGQPQHF
TRBJ2-5 | TRBV7-7 | CASSGPNQETQYF
TRBJ1-2 | TRBV4-3 | CASSQDHGTGAAHAWGYTF
TRBJ2-7 | TRBV7-9 | CASSLAGDEQYF
TRBJ2-5 | TRBV2 | CASRANIQETQYF
TRBJ1-1 | TRBV5-1 | CASNIRGGANTEAFF
TRBJ2-2 | TRBV28 | CASSFRRGQDGELFF
TRBJ1-3 | TRBV10-3 | CAITTPSSGNTIYF
TRBJ2-3 | TRBV4-3 | CASSQEWVTGGFSSTDTQYF
TRBJ2-4 | TRBV30 | CAWDQGSGNIQYF
TRBJ1-4 | TRBV19 | CASRKIRGTNEKLFF
TRBJ2-3 | TRBV9 | CASSVAQLAGLTDTQYF
TRBJ1-6 | TRBV7-2 | CASSFRQGARGSPLHF
TRBJ2-5 | TRBV4-1 | CASSQGGQKYQETQYF
TRBJ1-1 | TRBV12-3/TRBV12-4 | CASSSRGGTEAFF
TRBJ1-4 | TRBV3-1/TRBV3-2 | CASSLNSGTLMSKLFF
TRBJ1-3 | TRBV4-3 | CASSQAGFSSGNTIYF
TRBJ2-5 | TRBV20-1 | CSASFQEETQYF
TRBJ2-2 | TRBV4-3 | CASSQDAGISANTGELFF